A single sample gave rise to the 30 T cell receptor beta chains below, sequenced in a study of vaccination effects on CD4 cells after COVID-19. Isolating CD4+ T cells followed about 10 days of culture. Sequencing was performed with immunoSEQ multiplex PCR; in TCRdb, only in-frame clones are kept and a portion is missing. The sample includes tens of thousands of clones, 60% to 75% of them seen just once. Antigens for these TCRs are unknown. This specimen consisted of CD4+ T cells from PBMCs cultured without peptide, obtained before COVID-19 vaccination. The receptors were gathered from a human donor who received a COVID-19 vaccine.

CDR3 DNA sequence: TGTGCCAGCAGCTACTTGGCCTACGGCTCCTACGAGCAGTACTTC. This sequence encodes CASSYLAYGSYEQYF. The chain is built from TRBV7-2 and TRBJ2-7; unclear D gene. V gave up 4 bases and J gave up 0 bases, with 13 bases separating them. Germline V gene lookup returns CDR1 SGHTA and CDR2 FQGNSA. The CDR3 length is 15 residues.

The chain uses TRBV27 and TRBJ2-1; 8 bases align to TRBD2. The germline V gene has CDR1 MNHEY and CDR2 SMNVEV (reference sequence). Trimming took 3 bases from V and 2 from J; bases not matched to a gene: 3. This CDR3 spans 15 amino acids. This CDR3 is CASSFYSGTYNEQFF. The CDR3 DNA sequence: TGTGCCAGCAGTTTTTATAGCGGGACCTACAATGAGCAGTTCTTC.

The V gene is TRBV30, the J gene TRBJ2-3; 8 bases align to TRBD2. The CDR3 loop spans 16 amino acids. V shed 5 bases and J 4 bases; nucleotides not matched to a gene: 14. Per the germline V gene, CDR1 is GTSNPN and CDR2 is SVGIG (reference sequence). CDR3 in amino acids: CAWGSPGLVPPDTQYF. In DNA form, the CDR3 reads TGTGCCTGGGGTTCCCCGGGACTAGTGCCGCCAGATACGCAGTATTTT. Drawing the rest from reference TRBV30 and TRBJ2-3, the complete variable domain is SQTIHQWPATLVQPVGSPLSLECTVEGTSNPNLYWYRQAAGRGLQLLFYSVGIGQISSEVPQNLSASRPQDRQFILSSKKLLLSDSGFYLCAWGSPGLVPPDTQYFGPGTRLTVL.

The J gene is TRBJ1-1, the V gene TRBV28; 9 bases map to TRBD1. The CDR3 is 14 residues long. Trimming cost V 6 bases and J 1 base; bases outside gene matches: 3. Per germline, CDR1 MDHEN and CDR2 SYDVKM. CDR3 region: CASRPTGGNTEAFF. DNA for the CDR3: TGTGCCAGCAGGCCGACAGGGGGGAACACTGAAGCTTTCTTT.

The V gene is TRBV6-5, the J gene TRBJ1-6; 8 bases are a match to TRBD1. V dropped 2 bases and J dropped 10; count of bases not matched to a gene: 4. From germline, CDR1 is MNHEY and CDR2 SVGAGI. CDR3 length: 14 amino acids. This CDR3 is CASSYDRGRSPLHF. The CDR3, as DNA: TGTGCCAGCAGTTACGACAGGGGTAGGTCACCCCTCCACTTT.

The V gene is TRBV5-1, the J gene TRBJ2-1; possibly TRBD2 for D (5 bases). The CDR3 spans 15 residues. V lost 0 bases to trimming and J lost 0 bases, with 7 bases between them. Germline-derived CDR1 and CDR2 are SGHRS and YFSETQ. DNA for the CDR3: TGCGCCAGCAGCTTGGAACTAGTCTCCTACAATGAGCAGTTCTTC. Encoded protein: CASSLELVSYNEQFF.

This sequence joins TRBV5-1 and TRBJ2-1; the match to TRBD2 covers 7 bases. The CDR3 runs 16 residues. With 0 bases clipped from V and 2 bases from J, the junction kept 5 bases outside the gene matches. Germline assignment: CDR1 SGHRS and CDR2 YFSETQ. This CDR3 is CASSLAPRGTYNEQFF. CDR3 in DNA: TGCGCCAGCAGCTTGGCCCCGCGGGGGACCTACAATGAGCAGTTCTTC. The full variable domain, its missing parts supplied by reference TRBV5-1 and TRBJ2-1, is KAGVTQTPRYLIKTRGQQVTLSCSPISGHRSVSWYQQTPGQGLQFLFEYFSETQRNKGNFPGRFSGRQFSNSRSEMNVSTLELGDSALYLCASSLAPRGTYNEQFFGPGTRLTVL.

The chain joins TRBV19 to TRBJ2-3; TRBD1 might be the D (6 bases). The ends were cut back, 4 bases at V and 5 bases at J, with 7 bases in the middle. Per the germline V gene, CDR1 is LNHDA and CDR2 is SQIVND (reference sequence). The CDR3 sequence is 12 residues long. CDR3 sequence reads: CASSTTGDTQYF. The CDR3 DNA is TGTGCCAGTAGTACGACAGGAGATACGCAGTATTTT.

J is TRBJ2-1 and V is TRBV18, with D unclear. The CDR3 length is 13 residues. CDR1 is KGHSH, CDR2 LQKENI, per germline. V lost 0 bases and J 12 bases, leaving 12 bases between the germline ends. CDR3 residues: CASSPPSGLRQFF. CDR3 bases: TGTGCCAGCTCACCACCCTCGGGCCTTAGGCAGTTCTTC.

The V and J genes are TRBV14 and TRBJ2-2; 7 bases are shared with TRBD2. Trimming removed 4 bases from V and 2 bases from J; junction bases left unmatched: 10. CDR1 and CDR2 from the germline V gene are SGHDN and FVKESK. This CDR3 comprises 17 residues. CDR3 DNA sequence: TGTGCCAGCAGCCGCACACTTCCGGGACTAAACACCGGGGAGCTGTTTTTT. Translated: CASSRTLPGLNTGELFF.

The chain carries TRBV29-1 and TRBJ2-5; D gene unclear. Germline values: CDR1 SQVTM, CDR2 ANQGSEA. Between the trimmed V and J ends, which lost 7 bases and 5 bases, there was a span of 11 bases. This CDR3 spans 11 amino acids. The CDR3 is CSGLKVETQYF. The DNA of the CDR3 is TGCAGCGGCCTAAAGGTCGAGACCCAGTACTTC.

The chain joins TRBV2 to TRBJ1-2, with 7 positions matching TRBD1. This CDR3 spans 15 amino acids. Germline trimming cut 5 bases from V and 7 bases from J; bases unmatched to any gene: 13. The germline CDR1 and CDR2 sequences are SNHLY and FYNNEI. CDR3 sequence: CASSQTDRRVGGYTF. The DNA of the CDR3 is TGTGCCAGCAGTCAAACGGACAGGAGGGTCGGTGGCTACACCTTC.

The gene calls are TRBV4-2 and TRBJ2-5; D may match TRBD1 or TRBD2 (5 bases each). Trimming took 1 base from V and 2 from J, leaving 8 bases between them. Germline loops: CDR1 LGHNA, CDR2 YNFKEQ. The CDR3 is made up of 14 amino acids. CDR3 amino acids: CASSQGGGQETQYF. CDR3 sequence (DNA): TGTGCCAGCAGCCAAGGTGGGGGACAAGAGACCCAGTACTTC.

The CDR3 region has the DNA TGTGCCAGCAGCTTAGGTAGCGGGAGTGGCGGCGGGGAGACCCAGTACTTC. Its translation: CASSLGSGSGGGETQYF. This chain connects TRBV11-3 to TRBJ2-5; 9 positions agree with TRBD2. Germline CDR1 reads SGHNT; CDR2 reads YENEEA. V lost 1 base to trimming and J lost 5 bases; unmatched junction nucleotides: 11. The CDR3 has 17 residues.

The rearrangement uses TRBV30 and TRBJ2-7, with 7 bases fitting TRBD2. Germline trimming cut 3 bases from V and 4 bases from J; bases unmatched to any gene: 6. The CDR3 runs to 13 residues. The germline V gene encodes CDR1 GTSNPN and CDR2 SVGIG (reference sequence). The CDR3 protein is CAWRRGGGYEQYF. CDR3 DNA sequence: TGTGCCTGGAGGAGGGGCGGGGGATACGAGCAGTACTTC.

The chain has TRBV5-1 and TRBJ2-3; either TRBD1 or TRBD2 may supply D (5 bases each). The CDR3 runs to 13 residues. Trimming removed 4 bases at V and 2 bases at J, with 8 bases between. Germline CDR1 SGHRS, CDR2 YFSETQ. The CDR3 DNA follows: TGCGCCAGCAGCGAGGGGAACACAGATACGCAGTATTTT. This translates into CASSEGNTDTQYF.

The chain links TRBV9 to TRBJ2-7, with 8 positions matching TRBD1. In germline, CDR1 is SGDLS, CDR2 YYNGEE. V shed 3 bases, J shed 0 bases, and the junction held 2 bases outside the gene matches. The CDR3 consists of 14 residues. CDR3 coding DNA: TGTGCCAGCAGCGAGGGACAGGCCTCCTACGAGCAGTACTTC. This translates into CASSEGQASYEQYF. The full variable domain, in which reference TRBV9 and TRBJ2-7 provide the parts outside the CDR3, is DSGVTQTPKHLITATGQRVTLRCSPRSGDLSVYWYQQSLDQGLQFLIQYYNGEERAKGNILERFSAQQFPDLHSELNLSSLELGDSALYFCASSEGQASYEQYFGPGTRLTVT.

V gene TRBV18 combines with J gene TRBJ1-5, with D unclear. Germline CDR1 is KGHSH and CDR2 is LQKENI. V was cut by 3 bases and J by 4 bases, with 10 bases left in between. The CDR3 sequence is 14 residues long. In DNA form, the CDR3 reads TGTGCCAGCTCACCCGCGGACGGTAATCAGCCCCAGCATTTT. Residues: CASSPADGNQPQHF.

This clone was detected a few times. This rearrangement joins TRBV28 to TRBJ1-6, with a tentative D call TRBD1 (6 bases). Trimming stripped 5 bases from V and 7 bases from J, with 12 bases between. The CDR3 covers 14 residues. Germline values: CDR1 MDHEN, CDR2 SYDVKM. This CDR3 reads CASSAGAHNSPLHF. Here the CDR3 DNA reads TGTGCCAGCAGTGCGGGGGCCCACAATTCACCCCTCCACTTT.

The chain has TRBV7-9 and TRBJ2-7; 7 bases are shared with TRBD1. The CDR3 covers 14 residues. The J segment lost 5 bases and the V segment lost 5 bases, leaving 9 bases of the junction unmatched. Germline CDR1 is SEHNR and CDR2 is FQNEAQ (reference sequence). CDR3 coding DNA: TGTGCCAGCAGCCGGTCGACAGGGAAAAACGAGCAGTACTTC. Residues: CASSRSTGKNEQYF.

The rearrangement uses TRBV6-5 and TRBJ2-7, with D perhaps TRBD1 (5 bases). The length of the CDR3 is 14 residues. CDR1 and CDR2 from the germline V gene are MNHEY and SVGAGI. Trimming cost V 6 bases and J 4 bases, with 16 bases left between them. This CDR3 is CASSLSGPRYEQYF. CDR3 coding DNA: TGTGCCAGCAGCCTTTCAGGGCCTCGTTACGAGCAGTACTTC.

The chain has TRBV4-1 and TRBJ1-1; weak D call: TRBD1 (6 bases). CDR1 is MGHRA and CDR2 is YSYEKL in the germline V gene. Deletions cut 6 bases from V and 3 bases from J, with 14 bases between. The CDR3 consists of 14 residues. The CDR3 spells CASSKYRVDTEAFF. The DNA for the CDR3 is TGCGCCAGCAGTAAGTACAGGGTGGACACTGAAGCTTTCTTT.

This clone has only a few counts. The J gene is TRBJ1-1, the V gene TRBV5-1; D uncertain. V lost 0 bases and J lost 2, with 8 bases in between. The CDR3 covers 14 residues. Germline V gene sequence: CDR1 SGHRS, CDR2 YFSETQ. The CDR3 coding sequence is TGCGCCAGCAGCTTGGTGGCAGATAACACTGAAGCTTTCTTT. Translated, it gives CASSLVADNTEAFF.

V is TRBV4-3 and J is TRBJ1-2; D gene ambiguous. Trimming left V 0 bases short and J 7 bases short, with 9 bases between. This CDR3 comprises 13 residues. Germline V gene data show CDR1 as LGHNA and CDR2 as YSLEER. In DNA form, the CDR3 reads TGCGCCAGCAGCCAAGAGACGGATTTTGGCTACACCTTC. Protein product: CASSQETDFGYTF.

J is TRBJ2-7 and V is TRBV30, with 9 bases lining up with TRBD1. Germline CDR1 is GTSNPN and CDR2 is SVGIG (reference sequence). The CDR3 contains 14 residues. Losses at the gene ends were 0 bases for V and 9 bases for J; bases not matched to a gene: 9. CDR3: CAWSVSGQGSRQYF. DNA for the CDR3: TGTGCCTGGAGTGTGTCGGGACAGGGTAGTCGGCAGTACTTC.

The chain has TRBV7-2 and TRBJ1-1, with D unclear. Trimming removed 1 base at V and 1 base at J, with 4 bases between. Germline-derived CDR1 and CDR2 are SGHTA and FQGNSA. The CDR3 has 13 residues. The CDR3 loop reads CASSLVQNTEAFF. The CDR3 nucleotides are TGTGCCAGCAGCTTAGTCCAGAACACTGAAGCTTTCTTT.

This clone was counted a few times. J is TRBJ1-5 and V is TRBV28, with 8 positions matching TRBD1. The CDR3 consists of 15 residues. J was trimmed by 1 base and V by 4 bases; bases with no gene match: 3. Germline CDR1 MDHEN, CDR2 SYDVKM. The CDR3 region is CASSYRGESNQPQHF. The CDR3 DNA reads TGTGCCAGCAGTTACAGGGGGGAGAGCAATCAGCCCCAGCATTTT.

The CDR3 is CASSSLRSYNEQFF. The CDR3 nucleotides are TGTGCCAGCAGCTCTCTTAGGTCCTACAATGAGCAGTTCTTC. The chain recombines TRBV7-2 with TRBJ2-1, with D unclear. The germline V gene has CDR1 SGHTA and CDR2 FQGNSA. The CDR3 spans 14 residues. With 4 bases removed from V and 1 base from J, the gap between germline ends came to 8 bases.

The J gene is TRBJ1-2, the V gene TRBV5-5; D is ambiguous. Germline CDR1 SGHKS, CDR2 YYEKEE (reference sequence). This CDR3 region has 14 residues. Trimming took off 0 bases at V and 5 bases at J, with 11 bases between the two ends. For the CDR3, the DNA is TGTGCCAGCAGCTTGGAAGTGGCAGTTTATGGCTACACCTTC. Protein product: CASSLEVAVYGYTF.

This chain connects TRBV5-1 to TRBJ1-1, with TRBD1 identical over 9 bases. V dropped 1 base and J dropped 5; count of bases not matched to a gene: 18. Germline V gene sequence: CDR1 SGHRS, CDR2 YFSETQ. The CDR3 spans 19 residues. This chain's CDR3 is CASSLIPPGQGRVRTEAFF. The CDR3 DNA is TGCGCCAGCAGCTTGATCCCTCCCGGACAGGGGAGGGTTAGGACTGAAGCTTTCTTT.